The 9 T cell receptor beta chains given below trace back to one sample, sequenced in a study of memory CD4+ T cells and cytomegalovirus serostatus. Single viable CD3+CD4+CD8-CD45RO+ cells were sorted as the memory CD4+ T cells. Profiling relied on immunoSEQ multiplex PCR, and the TCRdb table lists in-frame clones only, not all of them. Seen here are about 61,000 clones, roughly 80% observed once, and the top ten hold 0.5% to 0.6%. Sequencing used memory CD4+ T cells from blood. Source of these receptors: an adult in good health and CMV-seronegative. Some clones in this sample may be carry-over from other donors' samples.

This clone was observed a handful of times. The chain carries TRBV27 and TRBJ2-7, with no clear D. The CDR3 is 12 residues long. Germline V gene data show CDR1 as MNHEY and CDR2 as SMNVEV (reference sequence). V gave up 2 bases and J gave up 5 bases, with 7 bases separating them. This CDR3 reads CASSLPLDEQYF. CDR3 sequence (DNA): TGTGCCAGCAGTTTACCCCTCGACGAGCAGTACTTC.

This chain joins TRBV5-4 and TRBJ1-4, with 8 bases lining up with TRBD1. CDR1 SGHNT and CDR2 YYREEE come from the germline V gene (reference sequence). The CDR3 spans 14 residues. V trimming: 6 bases; J trimming: 7 bases; junction bases outside the gene matches: 8. CDR3 nucleotides: TGTGCCAGCAACAAACAGGGGGATCGTGAAAAACTGTTTTTT. This gives the protein CASNKQGDREKLFF.

For the CDR3, the DNA is TGTGCCAGCAGTCCGAGGACAGGGACCGAGCAGTACTTC. Translation gives CASSPRTGTEQYF. This chain connects TRBV27 to TRBJ2-7, with 8 bases lining up with TRBD1. The CDR3 runs to 13 residues. Losses at the gene ends were 5 bases for V and 6 bases for J; bases not matched to a gene: 6. CDR1 is MNHEY, CDR2 SMNVEV, per germline (reference sequence).

The chain recombines TRBV7-9 with TRBJ1-2; TRBD1 is a possible D gene (5 bases). CDR1 and CDR2 (germline): SEHNR, FQNEAQ (reference sequence). Trimming left V 0 bases short and J 5 bases short, with 13 bases between. The CDR3 has 15 residues. The CDR3, as DNA: TGTGCCAGCAGCTTAGCCCTGGGAAGACAGTATGGCTACACCTTC. Its translation is CASSLALGRQYGYTF.

The CDR3 region has the DNA TGTGCCAGCAGATGGACTAGCGGGGGGGCCGGGGAGACCCAGTACTTC. It encodes CASRWTSGGAGETQYF. This sequence joins TRBV5-8 and TRBJ2-5; 15 nucleotides line up with TRBD2. Germline trimming cut 5 bases from V and 5 bases from J; bases unmatched to any gene: 7. Looked up from germline, CDR1 is SGHTS and CDR2 is YDEGEE. The CDR3 length is 16 residues. The full variable domain, rest sourced from reference TRBV5-8 and TRBJ2-5, is EAGVTQSPTHLIKTRGQQATLRCSPISGHTSVYWYQQALGLGLQFLLWYDEGEERNRGNFPPRFSGRQFPNYSSELNVNALELEDSALYLCASRWTSGGAGETQYFGPGTRLLVL.

This clone turned up a few times. V and J are TRBV28 and TRBJ1-3; weak D call: TRBD1 (5 bases). V lost 3 bases and J lost 10, with 7 bases in between. Per germline, CDR1 MDHEN and CDR2 SYDVKM. The CDR3 loop spans 11 amino acids. CDR3 loop: CASSLGGTIYF. For the CDR3, the DNA is TGTGCCAGCAGTTTGGGGGGAACCATATATTTT.

The chain is built from TRBV19 and TRBJ2-3; tentatively, D is TRBD1 (6 bases). CDR3 size: 17 residues. V was cut by 2 bases and J by 1 base, with 16 bases left in between. Per germline, CDR1 LNHDA and CDR2 SQIVND (reference sequence). CDR3 DNA: TGTGCCAGTAGTATAACAGGGTTAGGATGGGGCACAGATACGCAGTATTTT. Translated, it gives CASSITGLGWGTDTQYF. Together with reference TRBV19 and TRBJ2-3, the CDR3 gives the full variable domain: DGGITQSPKYLFRKEGQNVTLSCEQNLNHDAMYWYRQDPGQGLRLIYYSQIVNDFQKGDIAEGYSVSREKKESFPLTVTSAQKNPTAFYLCASSITGLGWGTDTQYFGPGTRLTVL.

This rearrangement joins TRBV27 to TRBJ2-1; the match to TRBD1 covers 7 bases. Germline trimming cut 6 bases from V and 3 bases from J; bases unmatched to any gene: 5. There are 14 residues in the CDR3. Germline CDR1 and CDR2: MNHEY and SMNVEV (reference sequence). As DNA, the CDR3 is TGTGCCAGCAGCCCCGGGACAGTCTACAATGAGCAGTTCTTC. It translates to CASSPGTVYNEQFF.

This clone occurred once. This chain connects TRBV7-2 to TRBJ1-4; D is unresolved. Germline loops: CDR1 SGHTA, CDR2 FQGNSA. Trimming removed 1 base at V and 8 bases at J, with 11 bases between. The CDR3 length is 14 residues. The CDR3 sequence is CASSLGGLGEKLFF. The CDR3 bases are TGTGCCAGCAGCTTAGGAGGGTTGGGCGAAAAACTGTTTTTT.